Given below is one T cell receptor (beta chain) in context. This entry comes from a study of blood T cell repertoires in COVID-19. The method was immunoSEQ multiplex PCR; TCRdb's version includes in-frame clones alone and lacks a portion of them. This sample has 180,000 or so clones, with approximately 80% found just once. No more than 2 weeks before study entry, exposed participants had met a case of COVID-19. Germline loops: CDR1 SGHAT, CDR2 FQNNGV. The ends were cut back, 3 bases at V and 5 bases at J, with 11 bases in the middle. CDR3 length equals 14 residues. Specimen: PBMCs or T cells enriched from blood (not recorded which). The rearrangement joins TRBV11-2 to TRBJ1-5; a possible D gene is TRBD1 (5 bases). This TCR was sampled from a man between 60 and 75 years old who had been exposed to COVID-19. The CDR3 DNA follows: TGTGCCAGCAGCTTTGGGGGGGACTATCAGCCCCAGCATTTT. Translated, it gives CASSFGGDYQPQHF. Based on the CDR3 plus reference TRBV11-2 and TRBJ1-5, the full variable domain is EAGVAQSPRYKIIEKRQSVAFWCNPISGHATLYWYQQILGQGPKLLIQFQNNGVVDDSQLPKDRFSAERLKGVDSTLKIQPAKLEDSAVYLCASSFGGDYQPQHFGDGTRLSIL.